These 17 T cell receptor beta chains were sequenced from one sample in a study of shared clonotypes between healthy human individuals. Naive-designated CD8 cells lacked CD45RO, were positively enriched for CCR7, and omitted terminally differentiated effector memory CD45RA+ cells. Only in-frame clones appear in the TCRdb table, and some are missing; sequencing was by immunoSEQ multiplex PCR. This sample has some 2.1 million clones, with roughly 93% found just once. The sample comprised naive CD8+ T cells from PBMCs. Receptors were obtained from a man aged 18-30 years in good health. Some clones in this sample may be carry-over from other donors' samples.

The chain carries TRBV29-1 and TRBJ1-2; unclear D gene. Trimming removed 6 bases at V and 6 bases at J, with 20 bases between. Germline V gives CDR1 SQVTM, CDR2 ANQGSEA. The CDR3 totals 14 residues. The CDR3 DNA reads TGCAGCGTACCCCCGACCCGGGGAAGTGATGGCTACACCTTC. Translated, it gives CSVPPTRGSDGYTF.

V is TRBV30 and J is TRBJ2-7; D is undetermined. This CDR3 is built from 14 residues. Trimming took off 2 bases at V and 0 bases at J, with 11 bases between the two ends. Per germline, CDR1 GTSNPN and CDR2 SVGIG (reference sequence). CDR3 DNA sequence: TGTGCCTGGAGTTGGCTCCATAGCTCCTACGAGCAGTACTTC. It yields the protein CAWSWLHSSYEQYF.

This clone has just a few counts. This chain links TRBV6-4 with TRBJ1-1; no firm D call. Per the germline V gene, CDR1 is MRHNA and CDR2 is SNTAGT. The V and J ends lost 4 bases and 1 base respectively, with 7 bases between them. The CDR3 covers 13 residues. This CDR3 is CASSAWENTEAFF. For the CDR3, the DNA is TGTGCCAGCAGTGCCTGGGAGAACACTGAAGCTTTCTTT.

J is TRBJ2-3 and V is TRBV5-1; TRBD2 is a possible D gene (5 bases). V lost 1 base to trimming and J lost 0 bases, with 12 bases between them. The germline gives CDR1 SGHRS, CDR2 YFSETQ. The CDR3 consists of 16 residues. CDR3: CASSLIRGVSTDTQYF. In nucleotides, the CDR3 is TGCGCCAGCAGCTTGATTCGGGGAGTGAGCACAGATACGCAGTATTTT.

This chain links TRBV19 with TRBJ2-7; TRBD2 agrees at 10 bases. The CDR3 has 15 residues. CDR1 and CDR2 (germline): LNHDA, SQIVND (reference sequence). Unmatched junction bases numbered 12, after V lost 6 bases and J lost 7 bases. Here the CDR3 reads CASSTRLAGWGEQYF. In DNA, the CDR3 is TGTGCCAGTAGCACCAGACTAGCGGGCTGGGGGGAGCAGTACTTC. Using reference TRBV19 and TRBJ2-7 for the parts outside the CDR3, the full variable domain is DGGITQSPKYLFRKEGQNVTLSCEQNLNHDAMYWYRQDPGQGLRLIYYSQIVNDFQKGDIAEGYSVSREKKESFPLTVTSAQKNPTAFYLCASSTRLAGWGEQYFGPGTRLTVT.

This chain connects TRBV5-1 to TRBJ2-7; D assignment may be TRBD1 or TRBD2 (5 bases each). This CDR3 has 15 residues. The ends were cut back, 0 bases at V and 4 bases at J, with 14 bases in the middle. Germline V gives CDR1 SGHRS, CDR2 YFSETQ. The CDR3 here is CASSLGGFGEYEQYF. For the CDR3, the DNA is TGCGCCAGCAGCTTGGGGGGGTTTGGAGAGTACGAGCAGTACTTC. The full variable domain, in which reference TRBV5-1 and TRBJ2-7 provide the parts outside the CDR3, is KAGVTQTPRYLIKTRGQQVTLSCSPISGHRSVSWYQQTPGQGLQFLFEYFSETQRNKGNFPGRFSGRQFSNSRSEMNVSTLELGDSALYLCASSLGGFGEYEQYFGPGTRLTVT.

This CDR3 is CASSSTQGAGGNQPQHF. The DNA of the CDR3 is TGTGCCAGCAGTTCAACACAGGGAGCCGGGGGCAATCAGCCCCAGCATTTT. V usage is TRBV28 and J usage is TRBJ1-5; TRBD1 is a possible D gene (6 bases). V was shortened by 4 bases and J by 2 bases, with 18 bases between the two germline ends. The germline gives CDR1 MDHEN, CDR2 SYDVKM. This CDR3 has 17 residues. The full variable domain, with the rest looked up from reference TRBV28 and TRBJ1-5, is DVKVTQSSRYLVKRTGEKVFLECVQDMDHENMFWYRQDPGLGLRLIYFSYDVKMKEKGDIPEGYSVSREKKERFSLILESASTNQTSMYLCASSSTQGAGGNQPQHFGDGTRLSIL.

The chain links TRBV28 to TRBJ1-3; 7 bases map to TRBD1. The length of the CDR3 is 15 residues. CDR1 and CDR2 (germline): MDHEN, SYDVKM. With V trimmed by 5 bases and J by 4 bases, 8 bases remained unmatched. The CDR3 reads CASSRRQGGGNTIYF. The CDR3, as DNA: TGTGCCAGCAGTCGGCGACAGGGAGGAGGAAACACCATATATTTT. The variable domain in full, with the rest retrieved from reference TRBV28 and TRBJ1-3, is DVKVTQSSRYLVKRTGEKVFLECVQDMDHENMFWYRQDPGLGLRLIYFSYDVKMKEKGDIPEGYSVSREKKERFSLILESASTNQTSMYLCASSRRQGGGNTIYFGEGSWLTVV.

The chain carries TRBV9 and TRBJ2-1, with TRBD2 identical over 9 bases. Germline V gives CDR1 SGDLS, CDR2 YYNGEE. Trimming cost V 3 bases and J 10 bases; bases outside gene matches: 5. The CDR3 runs 13 residues. In DNA, the CDR3 is TGTGCCAGCAGCGACAGCAGCGGGAGGGAGCAGTTCTTC. Translation: CASSDSSGREQFF.

The chain links TRBV27 to TRBJ2-1; D uncertain. Germline CDR1 is MNHEY and CDR2 is SMNVEV (reference sequence). CDR3 size: 14 residues. Deletions cut 4 bases from V and 9 bases from J, with 16 bases between. The CDR3 loop reads CASSSWVQFSEQFF. The CDR3 DNA sequence: TGTGCCAGCAGTTCATGGGTACAATTCAGTGAGCAGTTCTTC.

J is TRBJ2-2 and V is TRBV6-1, with 7 nucleotides matching TRBD1. Trimming cost V 2 bases and J 7 bases; bases outside gene matches: 7. CDR3 length equals 15 residues. Germline V gene data show CDR1 as MNHNS and CDR2 as SASEGT. CDR3 sequence reads: CASSESRQGGGELFF. The DNA of the CDR3 is TGTGCCAGCAGTGAATCAAGACAGGGCGGCGGGGAGCTGTTTTTT.

The CDR3, as DNA: TGTGCCAGCAGCCAAGGAATCGGGACAGGGGAATATGGCTACACCTTC. It yields the protein CASSQGIGTGEYGYTF. The genes are TRBV14 and TRBJ1-2; the match to TRBD1 covers 10 bases. The CDR3 runs to 16 residues. CDR1 SGHDN and CDR2 FVKESK come from the germline V gene. V gave up 1 base and J gave up 5 bases; unmatched junction bases: 7.

About this clone: Other DNA sequences in this sample translate to the same CDR3. J is TRBJ2-1 and V is TRBV9; D is ambiguous. The CDR3 sequence is 12 residues long. Germline V gene data show CDR1 as SGDLS and CDR2 as YYNGEE. V was trimmed by 2 bases and J by 3 bases, leaving 3 bases between them. CDR3 coding DNA: TGTGCCAGCAGCGTTGACTACAATGAGCAGTTCTTC. The encoded protein is CASSVDYNEQFF.

This clone appeared once. This chain connects TRBV27 to TRBJ2-5; D is perhaps TRBD1 (7 bases). Germline V CDR1 and CDR2: MNHEY, SMNVEV (reference sequence). Trimming took 5 bases from V and 4 from J, leaving 23 bases between them. This CDR3 region has 17 residues. The DNA for the CDR3 is TGTGCCAGCAGTCCTGCGACACCGGGACAGACTAGAGAGACCCAGTACTTC. Translating it yields CASSPATPGQTRETQYF.

This rearrangement joins TRBV27 to TRBJ1-2, with 9 nucleotides matching TRBD1. The length of the CDR3 is 16 residues. Looked up from germline, CDR1 is MNHEY and CDR2 is SMNVEV (reference sequence). Germline trimming cut 7 bases from V and 4 bases from J; bases unmatched to any gene: 13. The CDR3 here is CASKPGTGPNAYGYTF. The CDR3 DNA follows: TGTGCCAGCAAACCTGGGACAGGGCCCAATGCCTATGGCTACACCTTC.

The CDR3, as DNA: TGTGCCAGCAGCAATCCCCCCATCTGGGGGAATAGCAATCAGCCCCAGCATTTT. As protein: CASSNPPIWGNSNQPQHF. The J gene is TRBJ1-5, the V gene TRBV28; the D gene is possibly TRBD1 (5 bases). With 6 bases removed from V and 0 bases from J, the gap between germline ends came to 21 bases. The CDR3 is 18 amino acids. Germline CDR1 is MDHEN and CDR2 is SYDVKM. The full variable domain, in which reference TRBV28 and TRBJ1-5 provide the parts outside the CDR3, is DVKVTQSSRYLVKRTGEKVFLECVQDMDHENMFWYRQDPGLGLRLIYFSYDVKMKEKGDIPEGYSVSREKKERFSLILESASTNQTSMYLCASSNPPIWGNSNQPQHFGDGTRLSIL.

CDR3 coding DNA: TGTGCCAGCAGCGTAGGATCGCAGGGCGAGAACTATGGCTACACCTTC. Its protein is CASSVGSQGENYGYTF. The rearrangement uses TRBV9 and TRBJ1-2; a weak D match, TRBD1 (5 bases). This CDR3 has 16 residues. The germline V gene has CDR1 SGDLS and CDR2 YYNGEE. V was clipped by 0 bases and J by 2 bases, with 14 bases between them.